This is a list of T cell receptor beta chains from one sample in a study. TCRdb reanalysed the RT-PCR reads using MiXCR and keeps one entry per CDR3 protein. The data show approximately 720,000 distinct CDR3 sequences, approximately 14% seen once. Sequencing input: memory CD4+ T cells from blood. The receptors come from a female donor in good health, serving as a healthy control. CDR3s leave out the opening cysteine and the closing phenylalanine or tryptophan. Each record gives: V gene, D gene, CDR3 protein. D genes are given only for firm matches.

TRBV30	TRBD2	AWSVPGGSRF
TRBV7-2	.	ASSLAKNIQY
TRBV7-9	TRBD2	ASRPASAGVFETQY
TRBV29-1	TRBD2	SVGSLAGGPPSYEQY
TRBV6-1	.	ASNTGTVTSGNTIY
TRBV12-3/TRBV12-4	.	AITEGGVGTDTQY
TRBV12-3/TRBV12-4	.	ASIPGHANTGELF
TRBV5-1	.	ASQELGVGETQY
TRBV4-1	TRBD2	ASSLSWVAGEYEQY
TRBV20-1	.	SAQRTAEDEQY
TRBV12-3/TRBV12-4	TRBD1	ASSLAPLTGVVSDTQY
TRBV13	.	ASKGVGEQF
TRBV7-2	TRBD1	ASRQPPDRLGGYT
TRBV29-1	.	SAARRENTEAF
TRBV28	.	ASSLSPWTTYNEQF
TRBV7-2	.	ASSLGTAVGDGYT
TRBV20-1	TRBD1	SAKVGTGGLPQH
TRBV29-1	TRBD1	SVAGTVTDTQY
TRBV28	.	ASSLSPGQSTQY
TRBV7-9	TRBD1	ASSLDRGANEKLF
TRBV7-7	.	ASSLNVNSYEQY
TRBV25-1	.	ASRPFGYEGVETQY
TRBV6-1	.	ASTLTPRTDTQY
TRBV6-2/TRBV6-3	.	ASSSIGLKYEQY
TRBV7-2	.	ASSLDRGIQY
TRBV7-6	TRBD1	ASSLGSTGGKSPLH
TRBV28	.	ASSPPNRSNEKLF
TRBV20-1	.	SARKAGVNEKLF
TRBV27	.	ASSLTPHQPQH
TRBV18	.	ASSPGRLSNMNTEAF
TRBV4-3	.	ASSQRVGARVDNEQF
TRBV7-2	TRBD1	ASSLSGGAETQY
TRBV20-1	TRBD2	SASHGASGRSSEQY
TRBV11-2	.	ASSPIASRAEQY
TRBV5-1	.	ASSSGTRALTEAF
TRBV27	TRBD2	ASSLSMASGSHEQY
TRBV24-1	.	ATSDFNKETQY
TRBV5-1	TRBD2	ASSSSGTADTQY
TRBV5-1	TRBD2	ASSPLAGGAQETQY
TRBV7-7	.	ASSLDAGNEQF
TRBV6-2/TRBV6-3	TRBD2	ASSYDPGLAINEQF
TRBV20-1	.	SARISRGSQPQH
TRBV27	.	ASSLIGRTQETQY
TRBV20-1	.	SARDWGSGANVLT
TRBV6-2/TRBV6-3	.	ASSHPVDNQPQH
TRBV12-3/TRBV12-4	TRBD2	ASSSGGRPDTQY
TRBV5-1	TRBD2	ASSSGLAETQY
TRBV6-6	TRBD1	ASSRTGVDQPQH
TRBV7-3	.	ASSFGSGGGPRELF
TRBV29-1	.	SVEEFDSLGAF
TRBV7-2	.	ASSLVARGQPQH
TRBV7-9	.	ASSPGDRYNSPLH